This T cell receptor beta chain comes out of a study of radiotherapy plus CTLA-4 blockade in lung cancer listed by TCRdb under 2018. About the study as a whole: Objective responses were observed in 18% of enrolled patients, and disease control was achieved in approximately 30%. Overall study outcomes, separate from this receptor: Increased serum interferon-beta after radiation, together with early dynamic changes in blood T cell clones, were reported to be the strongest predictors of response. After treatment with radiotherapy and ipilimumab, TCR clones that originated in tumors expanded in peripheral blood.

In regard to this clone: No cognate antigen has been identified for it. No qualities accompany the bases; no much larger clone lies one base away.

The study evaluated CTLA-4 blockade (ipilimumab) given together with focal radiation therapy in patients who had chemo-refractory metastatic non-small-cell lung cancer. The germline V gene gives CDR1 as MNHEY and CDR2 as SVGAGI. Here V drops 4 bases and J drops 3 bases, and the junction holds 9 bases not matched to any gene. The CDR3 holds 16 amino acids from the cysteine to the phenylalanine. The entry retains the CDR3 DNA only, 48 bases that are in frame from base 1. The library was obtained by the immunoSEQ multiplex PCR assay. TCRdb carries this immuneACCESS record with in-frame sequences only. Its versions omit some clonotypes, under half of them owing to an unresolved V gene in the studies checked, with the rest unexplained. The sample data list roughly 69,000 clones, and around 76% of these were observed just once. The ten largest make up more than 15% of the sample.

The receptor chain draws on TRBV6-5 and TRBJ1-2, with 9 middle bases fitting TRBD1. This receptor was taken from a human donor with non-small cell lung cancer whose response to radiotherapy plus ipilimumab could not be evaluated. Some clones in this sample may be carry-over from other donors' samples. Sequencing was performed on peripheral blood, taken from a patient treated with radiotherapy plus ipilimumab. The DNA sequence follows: TGTGCCAGCAGTTTCGGCTCCGGGACAGGGCACTATGGCTACACCTTC. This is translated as CASSFGSGTGHYGYTF.